This entry lists 13 T cell receptor beta chains sequenced from one sample in a study of blood T cell repertoires in COVID-19. Sequencing used immunoSEQ multiplex PCR; TCRdb keeps in-frame clones, though not all of them. Of roughly 380,000 clones in the sample, over 75% are singletons; the top ten hold around 1.3%. Sequences were obtained from PBMCs or T cells enriched from blood (not recorded which). These receptors were collected from a man aged 25-40 years who had recovered from COVID-19.

The chain is built from TRBV7-6 and TRBJ1-1; no definite D call. CDR1 and CDR2 (germline): SGHVS, FNYEAQ. CDR3 length equals 15 residues. V shed 1 base and J shed 1 base, with 10 bases lying between them. The CDR3 region has the DNA TGTGCCAGCAGCTTAGGTGCAGGCCGGAACACTGAAGCTTTCTTT. Translating gives CASSLGAGRNTEAFF.

The V call is TRBV6-4, the J call TRBJ1-6, with D possibly being TRBD1 (6 bases). The CDR3 is 17 residues long. The germline V gene encodes CDR1 MRHNA and CDR2 SNTAGT. V lost 7 bases to trimming and J lost 0 bases, with 16 bases between them. CDR3 nucleotide sequence: TGTGCCAGCATCGGGACGGGGGGCCTCTCCTATAATTCACCCCTCCACTTT. Translating gives CASIGTGGLSYNSPLHF.

V gene TRBV25-1 combines with J gene TRBJ1-2; unclear D gene. V lost 3 bases and J 7 bases, leaving 18 bases between the germline ends. Germline CDR1 is MGHDK and CDR2 is SYGVNS. The CDR3 covers 15 residues. DNA of the CDR3: TGTGCCAGCAGTGAGGCGGACGGGATTGAACGTGGCTACACCTTC. It is translated as CASSEADGIERGYTF.

In nucleotides, the CDR3 is TGTGCCAGCAGCCCGACAGAACCGGCAGATACGCAGTATTTT. It codes for CASSPTEPADTQYF. The rearrangement uses TRBV3-1 (or the pseudogene TRBV3-2) and TRBJ2-3; perhaps TRBD1 as D (5 bases). The CDR3 spans 14 residues. Per germline, CDR1 LGHDT and CDR2 YNNKEL (reference sequence). V was pared by 4 bases and J by 4 bases, with 12 bases between.

The chain uses TRBV6-1 and TRBJ1-1; D unresolved. V was pared by 2 bases and J by 4 bases, with 14 bases between. The CDR3 length is 15 residues. Looked up from germline, CDR1 is MNHNS and CDR2 is SASEGT. The CDR3 nucleotides are TGTGCCAGCAGTGAAACGGCAGGATCGAGCACTGAAGCTTTCTTT. It encodes CASSETAGSSTEAFF.

V and J are TRBV18 and TRBJ1-2, with D perhaps TRBD1 (6 bases). The CDR3 contains 15 residues. The germline V and J ends were trimmed by 0 bases and 7 bases, with 15 bases remaining between them. Germline lookup yields CDR1 KGHSH and CDR2 LQKENI. The CDR3 reads CASSPPGAPLGGYTF. CDR3 nucleotides: TGTGCCAGCTCACCACCGGGGGCACCCCTGGGTGGCTACACCTTC.

CDR3 in amino acids: CASSSFSRYGYTF. The DNA of the CDR3 is TGTGCCAGCAGCTCTTTCAGTCGCTATGGCTACACCTTC. The rearrangement uses TRBV11-2 and TRBJ1-2, with D unresolved. V lost 4 bases, J lost 4 bases, and 10 bases lay in between. The germline CDR1 and CDR2 sequences are SGHAT and FQNNGV. CDR3 length equals 13 residues.

This chain joins TRBV14 and TRBJ2-7; 7 bases agree with TRBD1. J was trimmed by 6 bases and V by 5 bases; bases with no gene match: 7. The V gene's germline CDR1 is SGHDN and CDR2 FVKESK. This CDR3 region has 13 residues. This CDR3 is CASSRKGGGEQYF. DNA of the CDR3: TGTGCCAGCAGCAGAAAAGGGGGCGGCGAGCAGTACTTC. Full variable domain (rest looked up from reference TRBV14 and TRBJ2-7): EAGVTQFPSHSVIEKGQTVTLRCDPISGHDNLYWYRRVMGKEIKFLLHFVKESKQDESGMPNNRFLAERTGGTYSTLKVQPAELEDSGVYFCASSRKGGGEQYFGPGTRLTVT.

J is TRBJ1-2 and V is TRBV9; 7 bases align to TRBD1. CDR1 is SGDLS, CDR2 YYNGEE, per germline. This CDR3 region has 15 residues. V was clipped by 3 bases and J by 2 bases; unmatched bases: 7. CDR3 nucleotides: TGTGCCAGCAGCGACCCGGGACAGCCCAACTATGGCTACACCTTC. It codes for CASSDPGQPNYGYTF.

The chain's CDR3 is CAISELDWRDRVETQYF. The CDR3 nucleotides read TGTGCCATCAGTGAGTTGGATTGGCGGGACAGGGTAGAGACCCAGTACTTC. This sequence joins TRBV10-3 and TRBJ2-5; 9 bases line up with TRBD1. Germline loops: CDR1 ENHRY, CDR2 SYGVKD. CDR3 length: 17 residues. Trimming cost V 1 base and J 4 bases; bases outside gene matches: 10.

This rearrangement joins TRBV12-5 to TRBJ1-1; D unresolved. Deletions cut 2 bases from V and 7 bases from J, with 11 bases between. The CDR3 consists of 13 residues. From germline, CDR1 is LGHNT and CDR2 FRNRAP. Written as DNA, the CDR3 is TGTGCTAGTGGTTTGCTGGAGGGCGTTGAAGCTTTCTTT. Translating gives CASGLLEGVEAFF.

This chain connects TRBV7-3 to TRBJ1-1; D is uncertain. This CDR3 is 15 amino acids long. CDR1 and CDR2 from the germline V gene are SGHTA and FQGTGA. V shed 5 bases and J shed 4 bases, with 17 bases lying between them. CDR3 sequence reads: CASSPHEGLSTEAFF. The CDR3 DNA reads as TGTGCCAGCAGCCCCCATGAGGGTCTAAGCACTGAAGCTTTCTTT.

The genes are TRBV6-4 and TRBJ1-2, with 8 nucleotides matching TRBD1. This CDR3 is built from 15 residues. V gave up 1 base and J gave up 4 bases; unmatched junction bases: 5. CDR1 is MRHNA, CDR2 SNTAGT, per germline. The CDR3 loop reads CASSDFRGRGYGYTF. The CDR3 DNA is TGTGCCAGCAGTGACTTCAGGGGGCGGGGCTATGGCTACACCTTC.